The clone carrying this TCR beta chain was detected once. The CDR3 runs to 14 residues. Germline V gene sequence: CDR1 SGHTA, CDR2 FQGNSA. V was shortened by 7 bases and J by 7 bases, with 16 bases between the two germline ends. The data stem from a study of technical replicates of blood from several donors. Clones were sequenced by immunoSEQ multiplex PCR, and TCRdb holds only the in-frame ones, with some missing. This sample carries more than 80,000 clones, roughly 94% of them seen once, and the ten largest clones take approximately 0.35%. This sequence originates from a human donor in good health. The chain carries TRBV7-2 and TRBJ2-2; D not resolved. Source material: T cells isolated from PBMCs. CDR3 sequence reads: CASILIRGSGELFF. Written as DNA, the CDR3 is TGTGCCAGCATACTTATTCGAGGTAGCGGGGAGCTGTTTTTT. Based on the CDR3 plus reference TRBV7-2 and TRBJ2-2, the full variable domain is GAGVSQSPSNKVTEKGKDVELRCDPISGHTALYWYRQSLGQGLEFLIYFQGNSAPDKSGLPSDRFSAERTGGSVSTLTIQRTQQEDSAVYLCASILIRGSGELFFGEGSRLTVL.